The entry that follows covers one TCR beta chain sequence. The CDR3 consists of 15 residues. The germline CDR1 and CDR2 sequences are MNHEY and SMNVEV (reference sequence). V was pared by 7 bases and J by 4 bases, with 9 bases of the junction left unmatched. CDR3 regions of TCR beta were amplified from RNA transcripts. HTBI primers were used in a first-round RT-PCR, which preceded a second-round multiplex PCR. Each CDR3 protein gets one entry after TCRdb re-called the multiplex PCR reads with MiXCR. Among hundreds of thousands of distinct CDR3 sequences listed, approximately 22% were seen once. The record originates from a study of Graves' ophthalmopathy and Graves' hyperthyroidism. Study as a whole: Upon initial diagnosis and before any treatment, peripheral blood was collected.

The study recruited hyperthyroidism patients aged 18 to 65 who were newly diagnosed, under 2 months' duration. As diagnostic evidence, clinical symptoms, serum thyroxine, TRAb, thyroid ultrasound and orbital computed tomography were relied upon. Sample: peripheral blood. The sequence derives from a woman between 18 and 30 years old with stable Graves' hyperthyroidism. Some clones in this sample may be carry-over from other donors' samples. V and J are TRBV27 and TRBJ2-4; 8 nucleotides agree with TRBD1. CDR3 in amino acids: CASKSRDRSKNIQYF. The CDR3 region has the DNA TGTGCCAGCAAATCGAGGGACAGGTCTAAAAACATTCAGTACTTC.